The 19 T cell receptor beta chains presented below share a single source sample, sequenced in a study of blood T cell repertoires in COVID-19. TCRdb keeps only in-frame clones here, not all; method: immunoSEQ multiplex PCR. Of about 50,000 clones listed, roughly 90% were seen once; the top ten hold 2.2%. What was sequenced was peripheral blood. All receptors derive from a human donor in a cohort sampled during active COVID-19.

CDR3 loop: CASSLASGSGSYNEQFF. Here the CDR3 DNA reads TGTGCCAGCAGCTTAGCTAGCGGGAGTGGGTCCTACAATGAGCAGTTCTTC. V and J are TRBV7-9 and TRBJ2-1; 9 bases are shared with TRBD2. V dropped 0 bases and J dropped 1; count of bases not matched to a gene: 4. Germline CDR1 reads SEHNR; CDR2 reads FQNEAQ (reference sequence). This CDR3 is built from 17 residues.

The chain joins TRBV4-3 to TRBJ1-2; a weak D match, TRBD1 (6 bases). CDR1 is LGHNA, CDR2 YSLEER, per germline. The CDR3 is 15 residues long. With 0 bases removed from V and 6 bases from J, the gap between germline ends came to 14 bases. CDR3 loop: CASSQEGQYPNGYTF. Written as DNA, the CDR3 is TGCGCCAGCAGCCAAGAAGGACAGTACCCTAATGGCTACACCTTC.

V usage is TRBV10-3 and J usage is TRBJ1-1; no clear D. The V gene lost 4 bases and the J gene lost 0 bases, with 6 bases spanning the gap. The CDR3 covers 13 residues. CDR1 is ENHRY and CDR2 is SYGVKD in the germline V gene. The CDR3 reads CAISGLMNTEAFF. The CDR3 bases are TGTGCCATCAGTGGGCTCATGAACACTGAAGCTTTCTTT.

V gene TRBV30 combines with J gene TRBJ1-5; D possibly corresponds to TRBD1 (6 bases). CDR1 is GTSNPN, CDR2 SVGIG, per germline (reference sequence). V was trimmed by 1 base and J by 3 bases, leaving 13 bases between them. This CDR3 contains 15 residues. CDR3 sequence: CAWSEGGTINQPQHF. The CDR3 coding sequence is TGTGCCTGGAGTGAGGGGGGGACAATCAATCAGCCCCAGCATTTT.

The chain carries TRBV6-5 and TRBJ2-7, with 8 bases fitting TRBD1. In germline, CDR1 is MNHEY, CDR2 SVGAGI. The V gene end was trimmed by 5 bases and the J gene end by 4 bases; junction bases not matched to a gene: 1. This CDR3 comprises 12 residues. CDR3 in amino acids: CASSRDRYEQYF. CDR3 bases: TGTGCCAGCAGTCGGGACAGGTACGAGCAGTACTTC.

The sample holds one count of this clone. The rearrangement joins TRBV20-1 to TRBJ2-7, with no clear D. Trimming left V 3 bases short and J 1 base short, with 16 bases between. The CDR3 has 15 amino acids. CDR1 and CDR2 (germline): DFQATT, SNEGSKA (reference sequence). CDR3 loop: CSASSAHGSSYEQYF. The CDR3 region has the DNA TGCAGTGCTAGTTCAGCTCACGGGTCGTCCTACGAGCAGTACTTC.

The chain combines TRBV18 with TRBJ2-1, with 7 bases that match TRBD1. Germline-derived CDR1 and CDR2 are KGHSH and LQKENI. CDR3 size: 14 residues. The V segment lost 3 bases and the J segment 5 bases; nucleotides outside the gene matches: 4. The CDR3 bases are TGTGCCAGCTCACCCCTACAGGGGAACAATGAGCAGTTCTTC. Amino acid sequence: CASSPLQGNNEQFF.

This chain connects TRBV5-4 to TRBJ1-1; no firm D call. The germline V gene has CDR1 SGHNT and CDR2 YYREEE (reference sequence). This CDR3 spans 15 amino acids. Trimming removed 2 bases at V and 0 bases at J, with 11 bases between. CDR3 region: CASSFRSGMNTEAFF. CDR3 nucleotides: TGTGCCAGCAGCTTCCGCAGCGGAATGAACACTGAAGCTTTCTTT.

The V and J genes are TRBV7-2 and TRBJ2-5, with D possibly matching TRBD2 (5 bases). This CDR3 is 15 amino acids long. The germline CDR1 and CDR2 sequences are SGHTA and FQGNSA. Trimming removed 1 base from V and 5 bases from J, with 14 bases in between. The CDR3 sequence is CASSLEGRGWETQYF. The CDR3 DNA reads as TGTGCCAGCAGCTTAGAAGGCAGAGGGTGGGAGACCCAGTACTTC.

The chain employs TRBV2 and TRBJ1-5; the D gene is possibly TRBD1 (6 bases). Germline V lookup: CDR1 SNHLY, CDR2 FYNNEI. Trimming left V 4 bases short and J 5 bases short, with 18 bases between. The length of the CDR3 is 16 residues. The CDR3 DNA reads TGTGCCAGCAGTGTAGTAGGCGAGGACAGAGATCAGCCCCAGCATTTT. It specifies CASSVVGEDRDQPQHF. The complete variable domain, with remaining parts taken from reference TRBV2 and TRBJ1-5, reads EPEVTQTPSHQVTQMGQEVILRCVPISNHLYFYWYRQILGQKVEFLVSFYNNEISEKSEIFDDQFSVERPDGSNFTLKIRSTKLEDSAMYFCASSVVGEDRDQPQHFGDGTRLSIL.

The sample holds one count of this clone. The J gene is TRBJ1-1, the V gene TRBV7-6; D may be TRBD1 (5 bases). The CDR3 spans 13 residues. The V and J ends lost 5 bases and 6 bases respectively, with 13 bases between them. Germline CDR1 and CDR2: SGHVS and FNYEAQ. The CDR3 region is CASSPRQGAEAFF. Here the CDR3 DNA reads TGTGCCAGCAGCCCCCGGCAGGGCGCTGAAGCTTTCTTT.

This clone was recorded once. The chain joins TRBV15 to TRBJ2-3; D is possibly TRBD1 (5 bases). In germline, CDR1 is LNHNV, CDR2 YYDKDF (reference sequence). The CDR3 has 17 residues. Trimming stripped 2 bases from V and 0 bases from J, with 15 bases between. The CDR3 loop reads CATSRRVTATSTDTQYF. The CDR3 DNA is TGTGCCACCAGCAGACGTGTGACAGCAACTAGCACAGATACGCAGTATTTT.

This CDR3 reads CASSPEGVGNEKLFF. The CDR3 DNA is TGCGCCAGCAGCCCGGAAGGGGTGGGTAATGAAAAACTGTTTTTT. The chain uses TRBV5-1 and TRBJ1-4, with a tentative D call TRBD1 (5 bases). The V end was cut by 4 bases, the J end by 4 bases, with 14 bases between. The CDR3 covers 15 residues. Germline-derived CDR1 and CDR2 are SGHRS and YFSETQ.

The V gene is TRBV4-3, the J gene TRBJ1-3, with D uncertain. Per the germline V gene, CDR1 is LGHNA and CDR2 is YSLEER. The CDR3 extends over 14 amino acids. Deletions cut 0 bases from V and 8 bases from J, with 11 bases between. The CDR3 protein is CASSQEGSRDTIYF. In DNA form, the CDR3 reads TGCGCCAGCAGCCAAGAGGGGAGTCGAGACACCATATATTTT.

The J gene is TRBJ2-2, the V gene TRBV19, with TRBD1 matching 7 bases. CDR3 length: 16 residues. Germline V gene sequence: CDR1 LNHDA, CDR2 SQIVND (reference sequence). V trimming: 3 bases; J trimming: 2 bases; junction bases outside the gene matches: 6. The CDR3 sequence: CASSIARQGNTGELFF. The CDR3 DNA follows: TGTGCCAGTAGTATTGCCCGACAGGGAAACACCGGGGAGCTGTTTTTT.

V is TRBV7-9 and J is TRBJ1-4, with D possibly being TRBD1 (6 bases). V lost 8 bases and J lost 5, with 12 bases in between. This CDR3 region has 13 residues. The V gene's germline CDR1 is SEHNR and CDR2 FQNEAQ (reference sequence). CDR3 nucleotides: TGTGCCAGCGTAGCGGGGGCAAATGAAAAACTGTTTTTT. Its protein product is CASVAGANEKLFF.

The chain joins TRBV13 to TRBJ2-3; no firm D call. The CDR3 loop spans 13 amino acids. The germline V and J ends were trimmed by 0 bases and 4 bases, with 5 bases remaining between them. The germline V gene encodes CDR1 PRHDT and CDR2 FYEKMQ (reference sequence). The CDR3: CASSLGSSDTQYF. In DNA, the CDR3 is TGTGCCAGCAGCTTAGGGTCGTCAGATACGCAGTATTTT.

The chain recombines TRBV23-1 with TRBJ2-7; D is ambiguous. TRBV23-1 is an ORF, with its function uncertain. Trimming stripped 0 bases from V and 0 bases from J, with 12 bases between. This CDR3 is 16 amino acids long. The CDR3 here is CASSQSVSRSSYEQYF. DNA of the CDR3: TGCGCCAGCAGTCAATCGGTTAGTAGGAGCTCCTACGAGCAGTACTTC.

The V call is TRBV2, the J call TRBJ2-7; a weak D match, TRBD2 (7 bases). The CDR3 contains 13 residues. V lost 6 bases and J lost 7, with 16 bases in between. CDR1 is SNHLY, CDR2 FYNNEI, per germline. The CDR3 protein is CASSQGTTPEQYF. The CDR3 nucleotides read TGTGCCAGCAGCCAGGGGACTACTCCAGAGCAGTACTTC. The variable domain in full, completed from reference TRBV2 and TRBJ2-7, reads EPEVTQTPSHQVTQMGQEVILRCVPISNHLYFYWYRQILGQKVEFLVSFYNNEISEKSEIFDDQFSVERPDGSNFTLKIRSTKLEDSAMYFCASSQGTTPEQYFGPGTRLTVT.